What follows are 20 T cell receptor beta chains derived from one specimen sequenced in a study of shared clonotypes between healthy human individuals (dated by TCRdb to 2020 to 2021). Library method: the immunoSEQ multiplex PCR assay. Not all clones reach the TCRdb copy of this immuneACCESS table, which keeps in-frame sequences only. Checked studies attribute under half of the gap to unresolved V genes and leave the rest unexplained. The sample table contains some 2 million clones; only one count was recorded for 90% to 95% of them. The ten biggest clones cover 0.1% to 0.15% of the sample. The sample was naive CD4+ T cells sorted from blood. The sample's cell subset or site label, in plain terms: CD45RA+ positively selected. These receptors originate from a man between 18 and 29 years old in good health.

The chain carries TRBV28 and TRBJ2-5, with D tentatively TRBD2 (7 bases). V lost 4 bases, J lost 2 bases, and 20 bases lay in between. Germline CDR1 MDHEN, CDR2 SYDVKM. The CDR3 extends over 17 amino acids. CDR3: CASSSPAKGGSQETQYF. Written as DNA, the CDR3 is TGTGCCAGCAGTTCCCCCGCGAAGGGGGGGAGTCAAGAGACCCAGTACTTC.

Here the CDR3 DNA reads TGTGCCAGCAGTAATGAGGGGATATATGAGCAGTTCTTC. Amino acids: CASSNEGIYEQFF. The chain combines TRBV11-3 with TRBJ2-1, with D perhaps being TRBD1 or TRBD2 (5 bases each). The CDR3 totals 13 residues. Germline lookup yields CDR1 SGHNT and CDR2 YENEEA. Trimming shortened V by 6 bases and J by 8 bases, and 14 bases separated the two germline ends.

The chain is built from TRBV23-1 and TRBJ1-1; no clear D gene. TRBV23-1 is sorted into the ORF group, with uncertain function. V was shortened by 3 bases and J by 6 bases, with 14 bases between the two germline ends. This CDR3 is 14 amino acids long. Here the CDR3 DNA reads TGCGCCAGCAGTCATCCAAATTTCCCTCCTGAAGCTTTCTTT. Translated: CASSHPNFPPEAFF.

The CDR3 DNA reads as TGTGCCAGCAGCTTACTTGGGACCAAGAACCACGAGCAGTACTTC. Translated: CASSLLGTKNHEQYF. The rearrangement uses TRBV11-2 and TRBJ2-7, with D possibly called TRBD1 or TRBD2 (5 bases each). In germline, CDR1 is SGHAT, CDR2 FQNNGV. There are 15 residues in the CDR3. The V end was cut by 2 bases, the J end by 5 bases, with 16 bases between.

This clone was counted a few times. The V and J genes are TRBV7-2 and TRBJ1-1; D unclear. Germline V lookup: CDR1 SGHTA, CDR2 FQGNSA. The CDR3 sequence is 13 residues long. V was clipped by 1 base and J by 6 bases, with 9 bases between them. The CDR3 DNA is TGTGCCAGCAGCTTAGATCTAACTGCTGAAGCTTTCTTT. This sequence encodes CASSLDLTAEAFF. Drawing the rest from reference TRBV7-2 and TRBJ1-1, the complete variable domain is GAGVSQSPSNKVTEKGKDVELRCDPISGHTALYWYRQSLGQGLEFLIYFQGNSAPDKSGLPSDRFSAERTGGSVSTLTIQRTQQEDSAVYLCASSLDLTAEAFFGQGTRLTVV.

This clone was picked up one time. Different DNA sequences within this sample yield the same CDR3. The V call is TRBV30, the J call TRBJ1-4; 8 nucleotides line up with TRBD1. The V gene's germline CDR1 is GTSNPN and CDR2 SVGIG (reference sequence). CDR3 length equals 13 residues. Trimming removed 3 bases from V and 7 bases from J; junction bases left unmatched: 4. The CDR3 spells CAWSGQGGEKLFF. The CDR3 coding sequence is TGTGCCTGGAGCGGACAGGGCGGTGAAAAACTGTTTTTT.

The chain recombines TRBV27 with TRBJ1-1, with a tentative D call TRBD1 (5 bases). The V gene lost 0 bases and the J gene lost 5 bases, with 10 bases spanning the gap. CDR1 is MNHEY and CDR2 is SMNVEV in the germline V gene (reference sequence). The CDR3 totals 14 residues. The CDR3 bases are TGTGCCAGCAGTTTATCGATGGGGCGGACTGAAGCTTTCTTT. Encoded protein: CASSLSMGRTEAFF.

This clone was counted between two and nine times. Other DNA sequences in this specimen translate into the identical CDR3. The rearrangement uses TRBV18 and TRBJ2-1; D unclear. The germline gives CDR1 KGHSH, CDR2 LQKENI. The V end was cut by 3 bases, the J end by 0 bases, with 0 bases between. This CDR3 comprises 12 residues. CDR3 region: CASSPSYNEQFF. In nucleotides, the CDR3 is TGTGCCAGCTCACCCTCCTACAATGAGCAGTTCTTC.

The chain uses TRBV27 and TRBJ1-1; D possibly corresponds to TRBD1 (6 bases). The CDR3 extends over 13 amino acids. Germline lookup yields CDR1 MNHEY and CDR2 SMNVEV (reference sequence). Trimming took 8 bases from V and 7 from J, leaving 17 bases between them. CDR3 bases: TGTGCCAGCTGGACGGGACAAAACTTTGAAGCTTTCTTT. This encodes CASWTGQNFEAFF.

This clone was found a few times. The genes are TRBV6-1 and TRBJ2-7; no reliable D call. V was pared by 6 bases and J by 4 bases, with 10 bases between. CDR3 length equals 12 residues. Germline V CDR1 and CDR2: MNHNS, SASEGT. The CDR3 reads CASRDGRYEQYF. Written as DNA, the CDR3 is TGTGCCAGCAGGGACGGCCGGTACGAGCAGTACTTC.

V gene TRBV9 combines with J gene TRBJ2-1; D is tentatively TRBD1 or TRBD2 (6 bases each). The CDR3 has 15 amino acids. Trimming took 3 bases from V and 4 from J, leaving 14 bases between them. The germline V gene has CDR1 SGDLS and CDR2 YYNGEE. The CDR3, as DNA: TGTGCCAGCAGCGGGGGGGCCCCGAATTACAATGAGCAGTTCTTC. It encodes CASSGGAPNYNEQFF.

The chain combines TRBV29-1 with TRBJ2-2; D remains unclear. Germline V gives CDR1 SQVTM, CDR2 ANQGSEA. This CDR3 contains 11 residues. Trimming shortened V by 6 bases and J by 10 bases, and 12 bases separated the two germline ends. The CDR3 nucleotides read TGCAGCGTGGTGGTTGCGGTGGAGCTGTTTTTT. Translating gives CSVVVAVELFF.

The count of this clone is one. The V call is TRBV2, the J call TRBJ1-6, with D perhaps TRBD1 (6 bases). V dropped 11 bases and J dropped 2 bases, with 10 bases sitting between them. The CDR3 length is 13 residues. The V gene's germline CDR1 is SNHLY and CDR2 FYNNEI. CDR3 amino acids: CAGRQAYNSPLHF. The CDR3 coding sequence is TGTGCCGGACGACAGGCCTATAATTCACCCCTCCACTTT.

On this clone: The sample has other DNA sequences that encode this CDR3 too. The V and J genes are TRBV5-1 and TRBJ1-2; TRBD1 might be the D (5 bases). The germline V and J ends were trimmed by 0 bases and 6 bases, with 12 bases remaining between them. This CDR3 comprises 14 residues. The V gene's germline CDR1 is SGHRS and CDR2 YFSETQ. The CDR3 here is CASSLAAGIDGYTF. CDR3 coding DNA: TGCGCCAGCAGCTTGGCGGCAGGGATCGATGGCTACACCTTC.

Comments on this clone: Other DNA sequences of this sample code for an identical CDR3. This rearrangement joins TRBV10-3 to TRBJ2-1, with 11 bases aligning to TRBD2. With V trimmed by 10 bases and J by 4 bases, 6 bases remained unmatched. This CDR3 is built from 14 residues. In germline, CDR1 is ENHRY, CDR2 SYGVKD. CDR3: CATSGTSGYNEQFF. As DNA, the CDR3 is TGTGCCACCTCCGGGACTAGCGGTTACAATGAGCAGTTCTTC.

The genes are TRBV2 and TRBJ1-5, with D perhaps matching TRBD1 (5 bases). The CDR3 sequence is 13 residues long. CDR1 and CDR2 (germline): SNHLY, FYNNEI. V was trimmed by 8 bases and J by 5 bases, leaving 13 bases between them. The CDR3 reads CASQGVGDQPQHF. The CDR3 coding sequence is TGTGCCAGCCAAGGGGTGGGTGATCAGCCCCAGCATTTT.

CDR3 residues: CASSPRSVTTNEKLFF. The CDR3 DNA follows: TGTGCCAGCAGTCCCCGTAGTGTAACAACTAATGAAAAACTGTTTTTT. The chain couples TRBV2 to TRBJ1-4; no firm D call. Germline CDR1 is SNHLY and CDR2 is FYNNEI. The V end was cut by 5 bases, the J end by 0 bases, with 13 bases between. CDR3 length: 16 residues.

This clone appeared a few times. The rearrangement links TRBV19 to TRBJ2-5; 9 positions agree with TRBD1. The assigned J gene may be wrong: the sequence end matches TRBJ2-7 better. The germline V gene encodes CDR1 LNHDA and CDR2 SQIVND (reference sequence). The CDR3 contains 15 residues. The CDR3 is CASSKDRGRPYEQYF. DNA for the CDR3: TGTGCCAGTAGTAAGGACAGGGGCAGACCCTACGAGCAGTACTTC.

With respect to this clone: The junction does not match germline at one end; this may be a read error. The J gene is TRBJ2-5, the V gene TRBV5-6; possible D gene TRBD2, 6 bases. This CDR3 region has 15 residues. Germline CDR1 is SGHDT and CDR2 is YYEEEE. CDR3 protein: CASSLRRVSREAQYF. In DNA, the CDR3 is TGTGCCAGCAGCTTGAGGAGGGTTTCAAGAGAGGCCCAGTACTTC.

This clone was seen just once. The chain has TRBV6-5 and TRBJ1-4; TRBD1 matches 8 bases. The CDR3 is 15 amino acids. Germline V gene sequence: CDR1 MNHEY, CDR2 SVGAGI. V was clipped by 2 bases and J by 7 bases; unmatched bases: 6. CDR3 sequence (DNA): TGTGCCAGCAGTTACACGACAGGGGTGGGTGAAAAACTGTTTTTT. It is translated as CASSYTTGVGEKLFF.